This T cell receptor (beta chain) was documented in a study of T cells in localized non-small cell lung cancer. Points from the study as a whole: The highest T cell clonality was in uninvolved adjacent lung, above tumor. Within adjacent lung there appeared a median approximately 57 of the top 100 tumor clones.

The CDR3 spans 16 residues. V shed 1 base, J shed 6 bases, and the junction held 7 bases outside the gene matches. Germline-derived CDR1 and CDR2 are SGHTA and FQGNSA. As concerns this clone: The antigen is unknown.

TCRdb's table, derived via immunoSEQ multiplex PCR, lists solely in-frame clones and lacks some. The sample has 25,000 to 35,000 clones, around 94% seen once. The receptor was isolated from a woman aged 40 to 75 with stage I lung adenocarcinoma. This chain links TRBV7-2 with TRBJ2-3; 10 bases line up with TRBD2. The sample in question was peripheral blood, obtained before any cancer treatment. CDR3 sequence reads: CASSLDRLAGADTQYF. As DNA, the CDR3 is TGTGCCAGCAGCTTAGATCGTCTAGCGGGAGCTGATACGCAGTATTTT.